This TCR beta chain appears in the sequencing data of a study of T cells after somatic rescue of genetic block. TCRdb's table, derived via immunoSEQ multiplex PCR, lists solely in-frame clones and lacks some. The sample has over 10,000 clones; around 70% are singletons. The length of the CDR3 is 14 residues. CDR1 is SGHDT, CDR2 YYEEEE, per germline. Trimming took 1 base from V and 5 from J, leaving 7 bases between them. The genes are TRBV5-6 and TRBJ1-6, with D unresolved. This receptor was taken from a boy younger than 18. The specimen sequenced was peripheral blood mononuclear cells (PBMCs). The CDR3 coding sequence is TGTGCCAGCAGCTTGATGGGGAATAATTCACCCCTCCACTTT. Translated: CASSLMGNNSPLHF.